A single sample gave rise to the 24 T cell receptor beta chains below, sequenced in a study of blood T cell repertoires in COVID-19. Profiling relied on immunoSEQ multiplex PCR, and the TCRdb table lists in-frame clones only, not all of them. The repertoire includes about 120,000 clones, 75% to 85% of them detected once, and over 10% sits in the top ten. The sample consisted of peripheral blood. The receptors derive from a human donor in a cohort sampled during active COVID-19.

The V and J genes are TRBV6-1 and TRBJ1-2; possible D gene TRBD1, 6 bases. Germline V gene lookup returns CDR1 MNHNS and CDR2 SASEGT. V lost 3 bases to trimming and J lost 5 bases, with 13 bases between them. The CDR3 length is 14 residues. CDR3 nucleotide sequence: TGTGCCAGCAGTGAGGATCAGGGGTGGTATGGCTACACCTTC. Encoded protein: CASSEDQGWYGYTF.

This chain uses TRBV3-1 (or the pseudogene TRBV3-2) with TRBJ1-5, with D uncertain. Germline V gene lookup returns CDR1 LGHDT and CDR2 YNNKEL (reference sequence). The CDR3 sequence is 17 residues long. Trimming pared 4 bases from V and 0 bases from J, leaving 16 bases between. CDR3 protein: CASSPRLKSYSNQPQHF. In DNA, the CDR3 is TGTGCCAGCAGCCCAAGATTGAAGAGCTATAGCAATCAGCCCCAGCATTTT.

Regarding this clone: The identical CDR3 is also encoded by other nucleotide sequences in the sample. V is TRBV5-1 and J is TRBJ2-7; 8 bases are shared with TRBD1. The CDR3 has 14 residues. Trimming cost V 0 bases and J 2 bases; bases outside gene matches: 1. Germline V CDR1 and CDR2: SGHRS, YFSETQ. In nucleotides, the CDR3 is TGCGCCAGCAGCTTGGGACAGGGGCCCTACGAGCAGTACTTC. Its protein is CASSLGQGPYEQYF. Full variable domain (outside the CDR3, taken from reference TRBV5-1 and TRBJ2-7): KAGVTQTPRYLIKTRGQQVTLSCSPISGHRSVSWYQQTPGQGLQFLFEYFSETQRNKGNFPGRFSGRQFSNSRSEMNVSTLELGDSALYLCASSLGQGPYEQYFGPGTRLTVT.

This clone has just a few counts. The chain joins TRBV7-2 to TRBJ1-3, with a weak D call TRBD1 (5 bases). Per germline, CDR1 SGHTA and CDR2 FQGNSA. The CDR3 runs to 12 residues. Trimming left V 5 bases short and J 11 bases short, with 13 bases between. Written as DNA, the CDR3 is TGTGCCAGCAGCGTAGGGGCGCCTCCCATATATTTT. It specifies CASSVGAPPIYF. Filled out from reference TRBV7-2 and TRBJ1-3, the complete variable domain reads GAGVSQSPSNKVTEKGKDVELRCDPISGHTALYWYRQSLGQGLEFLIYFQGNSAPDKSGLPSDRFSAERTGGSVSTLTIQRTQQEDSAVYLCASSVGAPPIYFGEGSWLTVV.

V is TRBV11-3 and J is TRBJ2-1; TRBD2 matches at 12 bases. The CDR3 is 16 amino acids. CDR1 is SGHNT, CDR2 YENEEA, per germline. V lost 5 bases to trimming and J lost 9 bases; unmatched junction nucleotides: 11. CDR3 sequence reads: CASSRWLAGGPGEQFF. The CDR3 region has the DNA TGTGCCAGCAGCAGATGGCTAGCGGGGGGGCCGGGTGAGCAGTTCTTC.

The chain carries TRBV19 and TRBJ1-1; the match to TRBD1 covers 12 bases. Germline CDR1 and CDR2: LNHDA and SQIVND (reference sequence). The V gene end was trimmed by 7 bases and the J gene end by 5 bases; junction bases not matched to a gene: 14. CDR3 length: 17 amino acids. The CDR3 here is CASTYGTGGAGMTEAFF. The CDR3 DNA reads TGTGCCAGTACGTACGGGACAGGGGGCGCGGGGATGACTGAAGCTTTCTTT.

There are many counts of this clone. The rearrangement joins TRBV5-5 to TRBJ2-7; tentatively, D is TRBD2 (5 bases). V was trimmed by 6 bases and J by 0 bases, leaving 13 bases between them. The germline V gene encodes CDR1 SGHKS and CDR2 YYEKEE (reference sequence). CDR3 length: 14 residues. CDR3 nucleotides: TGTGCCAGCATCGACGACGGGGTCTCCTACGAGCAGTACTTC. It is translated as CASIDDGVSYEQYF.

V usage is TRBV7-7 and J usage is TRBJ2-2; D gene uncertain. V was shortened by 4 bases and J by 0 bases, with 6 bases between the two germline ends. Germline CDR1 SSHAT, CDR2 FNYEAQ (reference sequence). The CDR3 length is 14 residues. The CDR3 spells CASSSTANTGELFF. The CDR3 DNA is TGTGCCAGCAGCTCCACGGCGAACACCGGGGAGCTGTTTTTT.

The chain employs TRBV7-2 and TRBJ2-2, with a weak D call TRBD2 (5 bases). The CDR3 is 14 residues long. The germline V gene encodes CDR1 SGHTA and CDR2 FQGNSA. V shed 1 base and J shed 3 bases, with 6 bases lying between them. The CDR3: CASSLGRDTGELFF. DNA of the CDR3: TGTGCCAGCAGCTTAGGGCGGGACACCGGGGAGCTGTTTTTT.

The chain recombines TRBV9 with TRBJ1-6; TRBD1 agrees at 9 bases. The CDR3 runs 15 residues. V dropped 3 bases and J dropped 8; count of bases not matched to a gene: 6. The germline gives CDR1 SGDLS, CDR2 YYNGEE. CDR3: CASSAGQGLYSPLHF. For the CDR3, the DNA is TGTGCCAGCAGCGCAGGACAGGGGCTGTATTCACCCCTCCACTTT.

The chain employs TRBV4-2 and TRBJ2-2, with a weak D call TRBD1 (5 bases). Trimming stripped 0 bases from V and 6 bases from J, with 14 bases between. This CDR3 is 16 amino acids long. Germline CDR1 reads LGHNA; CDR2 reads YNFKEQ. The CDR3 loop reads CASSQEAGMGSGELFF. The CDR3 bases are TGTGCCAGCAGCCAAGAGGCAGGGATGGGATCCGGGGAGCTGTTTTTT.

V and J are TRBV5-1 and TRBJ2-1; possibly TRBD2 for D (7 bases). V was cut by 0 bases and J by 1 base, with 14 bases left in between. CDR1 and CDR2 from the germline V gene are SGHRS and YFSETQ. CDR3 length: 17 residues. CDR3 region: CASSLVSGGKSYNEQFF. The CDR3 DNA reads as TGCGCCAGCAGCTTGGTATCGGGGGGCAAATCCTACAATGAGCAGTTCTTC. The entire variable domain, with the rest obtained from reference TRBV5-1 and TRBJ2-1, is as follows: KAGVTQTPRYLIKTRGQQVTLSCSPISGHRSVSWYQQTPGQGLQFLFEYFSETQRNKGNFPGRFSGRQFSNSRSEMNVSTLELGDSALYLCASSLVSGGKSYNEQFFGPGTRLTVL.

This chain links TRBV18 with TRBJ2-5; the D gene is possibly TRBD2 (5 bases). V lost 1 base and J lost 4, with 7 bases in between. Germline V gene data show CDR1 as KGHSH and CDR2 as LQKENI. The CDR3 spans 13 residues. CDR3 sequence reads: CASSPLRGETQYF. The CDR3 DNA follows: TGTGCCAGCTCACCACTCCGGGGAGAGACCCAGTACTTC.

V is TRBV5-5 and J is TRBJ2-3, with 11 bases that match TRBD2. This CDR3 has 15 amino acids. Germline assignment: CDR1 SGHKS and CDR2 YYEKEE (reference sequence). Losses at the gene ends were 4 bases for V and 7 bases for J; bases not matched to a gene: 8. The CDR3 nucleotides read TGTGCCAGCAGCCTGACTAGCGGGGCGGTATATACGCAGTATTTT. As protein: CASSLTSGAVYTQYF.

The chain joins TRBV5-1 to TRBJ2-2; TRBD2 aligns across 9 bases. CDR1 is SGHRS and CDR2 is YFSETQ in the germline V gene. The J segment lost 0 bases and the V segment lost 3 bases, leaving 3 bases of the junction unmatched. The length of the CDR3 is 16 residues. In nucleotides, the CDR3 is TGCGCCAGCAGCTCCTCTAGCGGGGCGAACACCGGGGAGCTGTTTTTT. This gives the protein CASSSSSGANTGELFF.

This clone was counted a single time. The rearrangement uses TRBV6-5 and TRBJ2-7, with 7 bases matching TRBD2. Germline V gives CDR1 MNHEY, CDR2 SVGAGI. Trimming removed 8 bases from V and 1 base from J; junction bases left unmatched: 5. CDR3 length equals 13 residues. The CDR3, as DNA: TGTGCCAGCGGGCGGGGGATGTCCTACGAGCAGTACTTC. This sequence encodes CASGRGMSYEQYF.

The rearrangement joins TRBV6-5 to TRBJ2-7; D may be TRBD2 (6 bases). The germline V gene has CDR1 MNHEY and CDR2 SVGAGI. Between the trimmed V and J ends, which lost 2 bases and 0 bases, there was a span of 11 bases. This CDR3 contains 15 residues. DNA for the CDR3: TGTGCCAGCAGTTACAGCGGGTACGGCTCCTACGAGCAGTACTTC. This gives the protein CASSYSGYGSYEQYF.

The chain combines TRBV19 with TRBJ2-1, with 11 bases that match TRBD2. Germline CDR1 LNHDA, CDR2 SQIVND (reference sequence). CDR3 size: 17 residues. V dropped 1 base and J dropped 0; count of bases not matched to a gene: 2. CDR3 region: CASSIASGGTSYNEQFF. DNA of the CDR3: TGTGCCAGTAGTATAGCTAGCGGGGGGACCTCCTACAATGAGCAGTTCTTC.

This chain joins TRBV28 and TRBJ2-7; D may be TRBD1 (6 bases). The ends were cut back, 5 bases at V and 1 base at J, with 15 bases in the middle. The CDR3 spans 15 residues. Germline V gene sequence: CDR1 MDHEN, CDR2 SYDVKM. CDR3 residues: CASSTTGTPSYEQYF. CDR3 bases: TGTGCCAGCAGTACTACCGGGACACCTTCCTACGAGCAGTACTTC.

The chain uses TRBV6-5 and TRBJ2-7; the D is unclear. This CDR3 is built from 14 residues. Germline-derived CDR1 and CDR2 are MNHEY and SVGAGI. Trimming removed 5 bases from V and 0 bases from J, with 11 bases in between. CDR3 protein: CASSKSVNSYEQYF. The DNA of the CDR3 is TGTGCCAGCAGTAAGTCAGTTAACTCCTACGAGCAGTACTTC.

DNA for the CDR3: TGTGCCAGCGGACAGGGGGGTAGGAGCTCCTACAATGAGCAGTTCTTC. Protein product: CASGQGGRSSYNEQFF. The J gene is TRBJ2-1, the V gene TRBV7-2; TRBD1 aligns across 10 bases. After removal of 8 bases from V and 0 bases from J, the junction contained 7 bases not matched to a gene. Germline CDR1 reads SGHTA; CDR2 reads FQGNSA. This CDR3 comprises 16 residues. The full variable domain, its missing parts supplied by reference TRBV7-2 and TRBJ2-1, is GAGVSQSPSNKVTEKGKDVELRCDPISGHTALYWYRQSLGQGLEFLIYFQGNSAPDKSGLPSDRFSAERTGGSVSTLTIQRTQQEDSAVYLCASGQGGRSSYNEQFFGPGTRLTVL.

The chain is built from TRBV15 and TRBJ1-2; D remains unclear. Germline loops: CDR1 LNHNV, CDR2 YYDKDF (reference sequence). CDR3 length: 14 residues. V shed 1 base and J shed 4 bases, with 10 bases lying between them. CDR3 coding DNA: TGTGCCACCAGCAGAGGTGGCGGGAGCTATGGCTACACCTTC. It translates to CATSRGGGSYGYTF. Combining the CDR3 with reference TRBV15 and TRBJ1-2 gives the whole variable domain DAMVIQNPRYQVTQFGKPVTLSCSQTLNHNVMYWYQQKSSQAPKLLFHYYDKDFNNEADTPDNFQSRRPNTSFCFLDIRSPGLGDTAMYLCATSRGGGSYGYTFGSGTRLTVV.

The rearrangement joins TRBV7-9 to TRBJ1-5; D unclear. The ends were cut back, 5 bases at V and 6 bases at J, with 8 bases in the middle. The CDR3 covers 12 residues. Germline V gives CDR1 SEHNR, CDR2 FQNEAQ (reference sequence). The CDR3 region is CASSTGVQPQHF. CDR3 DNA: TGTGCCAGCAGCACCGGAGTTCAGCCCCAGCATTTT.

This chain uses TRBV2 with TRBJ2-5, with D possibly being TRBD2 (5 bases). Germline assignment: CDR1 SNHLY and CDR2 FYNNEI. This CDR3 has 13 amino acids. Trimming took off 5 bases at V and 5 bases at J, with 12 bases between the two ends. In DNA form, the CDR3 reads TGTGCCAGCAGTCGGGGTCTAGGCGAGACCCAGTACTTC. This encodes CASSRGLGETQYF.